A selection of T cell receptor beta chains follows, all from one sample in a study of type 1 regulatory T cells. TCRdb used MiXCR to reprocess the reads, holding one entry per CDR3 protein. The table has about 42,000 distinct CDR3 sequences, less than 15% seen once; the top ten hold roughly 8%. Which antigens these TCRs recognize remains unknown. Sequencing input: cultured non-Tr1 T cells, either the whole culture or a sorted T cell fraction (not recorded which). These receptors originate from a human donor in good health. CDR3s include the opening cysteine and the closing phenylalanine or tryptophan. Fields, in order: D gene, clone size, J gene, V gene, CDR3 DNA, CDR3 protein. D genes are given only for firm matches. Size is stated for part of the rows, as once, few or many counts, or as a class when the clone is expanded.

d_gene: -
abundance: once
j_gene: TRBJ1-6
v_gene: TRBV15
CDR3nt: TGTGCCACCAGCAGTGCTCGAGGGAATAATTCACCCCTCCACTTT
CDR3aa: CATSSARGNNSPLHF

d_gene: -
abundance: few
j_gene: TRBJ1-2
v_gene: TRBV29-1
CDR3nt: TGCAGCGTTGAAGATGCCGGGAGAAACTATGGCTACACCTTC
CDR3aa: CSVEDAGRNYGYTF

d_gene: TRBD1
abundance: few
j_gene: TRBJ1-2
v_gene: TRBV6-2/TRBV6-3
CDR3nt: TGTGCCAGCAGCACGACAGGGGGCGGTGGCTACACCTTC
CDR3aa: CASSTTGGGGYTF

d_gene: -
abundance: few
j_gene: TRBJ2-1
v_gene: TRBV20-1
CDR3nt: TGCAGTGCTAGAGATTTTAGCTCCTACAATGAGCAGTTCTTC
CDR3aa: CSARDFSSYNEQFF

d_gene: -
abundance: many
j_gene: TRBJ1-1
v_gene: TRBV19
CDR3nt: TGTGCCAGTAGTATTACGGCTTTGGACACTGAAGCTTTCTTT
CDR3aa: CASSITALDTEAFF

d_gene: TRBD1
abundance: many
j_gene: TRBJ2-7
v_gene: TRBV15
CDR3nt: TGTGCCACCTCAAGACAGGGCGACGAGCAGTACTTC
CDR3aa: CATSRQGDEQYF

d_gene: TRBD2
abundance: many
j_gene: TRBJ2-7
v_gene: TRBV20-1
CDR3nt: TGCAGTGCTCCTTCCTCGGGGGAGGGGTACGAGCAGTACTTC
CDR3aa: CSAPSSGEGYEQYF

d_gene: -
abundance: once
j_gene: TRBJ1-6
v_gene: TRBV5-1
CDR3nt: TGCGCCAGCAGAGTGATAAGGGGCGATTCACCCCTCCACTTT
CDR3aa: CASRVIRGDSPLHF

d_gene: -
abundance: few
j_gene: TRBJ2-1
v_gene: TRBV20-1
CDR3nt: TGCAGTGCTAGAGATCCCTCTAAGCGGGTCTCCTACAATGAGCAGTTCTTC
CDR3aa: CSARDPSKRVSYNEQFF

d_gene: -
abundance: -
j_gene: TRBJ1-1
v_gene: TRBV5-1
CDR3nt: TGCGCCAGCAGCAATACAGGGAGCGGTGATGAAGCTTTCTTT
CDR3aa: CASSNTGSGDEAFF

d_gene: -
abundance: many
j_gene: TRBJ2-1
v_gene: TRBV7-2
CDR3nt: TGTGCCAGCAGCCCCGAGGGGTGGTGGACCTACAATGAGCAGTTCTTC
CDR3aa: CASSPEGWWTYNEQFF

d_gene: -
abundance: many
j_gene: TRBJ1-1
v_gene: TRBV7-2
CDR3nt: TGTGCCAGCAGCCCGGGACGGTTGAACACTGAAGCTTTCTTT
CDR3aa: CASSPGRLNTEAFF

d_gene: TRBD2
abundance: few
j_gene: TRBJ2-7
v_gene: TRBV5-1
CDR3nt: TGCGCCAGCAGCACAGCGGGAGGGCACTACGAGCAGTACTTC
CDR3aa: CASSTAGGHYEQYF

d_gene: TRBD2
abundance: -
j_gene: TRBJ2-1
v_gene: TRBV20-1
CDR3nt: TGCAGTGCTAATCTATTCGGGAGGAATGAGCAGTTCTTC
CDR3aa: CSANLFGRNEQFF

d_gene: TRBD1
abundance: many
j_gene: TRBJ1-5
v_gene: TRBV6-2/TRBV6-3
CDR3nt: TGTGCCAGCAGACAGACACAGGGGGCGTATCAGCCCCAGCATTTT
CDR3aa: CASRQTQGAYQPQHF

d_gene: TRBD2
abundance: -
j_gene: TRBJ2-7
v_gene: TRBV5-1
CDR3nt: TGCGCCAGCAGCTCCTTATTGACGGGAGGGACCCACGAGCAGTACTTC
CDR3aa: CASSSLLTGGTHEQYF

d_gene: -
abundance: -
j_gene: TRBJ2-7
v_gene: TRBV5-1
CDR3nt: TGCGCCAGCAGCTTGGGACAGCCGACTAGCGAGCAGTACTTC
CDR3aa: CASSLGQPTSEQYF

d_gene: -
abundance: few
j_gene: TRBJ1-5
v_gene: TRBV7-2
CDR3nt: TGTGCCAGCAGCTCCCCGGACAGAAATCAGCCCCAGCATTTT
CDR3aa: CASSSPDRNQPQHF

d_gene: -
abundance: -
j_gene: TRBJ2-2
v_gene: TRBV30
CDR3nt: TGTGCCTGGAGTAAAGGGGCCGGGGAGCTGTTTTTT
CDR3aa: CAWSKGAGELFF

d_gene: TRBD1
abundance: -
j_gene: TRBJ2-1
v_gene: TRBV27
CDR3nt: TGTGCCAGCAGTTTACGGACAGGTTCCAATGAGCAGTTCTTC
CDR3aa: CASSLRTGSNEQFF

d_gene: TRBD1
abundance: many
j_gene: TRBJ1-1
v_gene: TRBV5-1
CDR3nt: TGCGCCAGCAGCCCAGGGGGACGGATGAACACTGAAGCTTTCTTT
CDR3aa: CASSPGGRMNTEAFF

d_gene: -
abundance: many
j_gene: TRBJ2-2
v_gene: TRBV12-3/TRBV12-4
CDR3nt: TGTGCCAGCAGTTTCGCACAGGGCAACACCGGGGAGCTGTTTTTT
CDR3aa: CASSFAQGNTGELFF

d_gene: TRBD2
abundance: many
j_gene: TRBJ2-1
v_gene: TRBV29-1
CDR3nt: TGCAGCGTACCCCGGACTAGCGGGGCCTACAATGAGCAGTTCTTC
CDR3aa: CSVPRTSGAYNEQFF